The entry below gives a single TCR beta chain sequence along with its context. Clones were sequenced by immunoSEQ multiplex PCR, and TCRdb holds only the in-frame ones, with some missing. The sample contains fewer than 200,000 clones, under 85% of which appear only once. The recovered donors of Cohort 3 showed two negative PCRs, clearance, or symptom resolution. This entry is derived from a study of blood T cell repertoires in COVID-19. The wider study: Acute and convalescent COVID-19 samples came from the United States, Italy and Spain. PBMCs, B-cell-depleted T cells, or T cells provided the cDNA or gDNA that made up the material.

CDR3 length: 12 amino acids. The germline V gene encodes CDR1 LNHDA and CDR2 SQIVND (reference sequence). V was trimmed by 5 bases and J by 5 bases, leaving 7 bases between them. This sequence was found in a man aged 45-65 years who had recovered from COVID-19. Input material: PBMCs or T cells enriched from blood (not recorded which). V usage is TRBV19 and J usage is TRBJ1-5; no reliable D call. CDR3 residues: CASSARDQPQHF. The CDR3 nucleotides are TGTGCCAGTAGTGCCCGGGATCAGCCCCAGCATTTT. Full variable domain (remainder filled in from reference TRBV19 and TRBJ1-5): DGGITQSPKYLFRKEGQNVTLSCEQNLNHDAMYWYRQDPGQGLRLIYYSQIVNDFQKGDIAEGYSVSREKKESFPLTVTSAQKNPTAFYLCASSARDQPQHFGDGTRLSIL.